These T cell receptor beta chains were read from a single sample in a study of T cells in Graves' hyperthyroidism and ophthalmopathy. One entry per CDR3 protein results from TCRdb running MiXCR on the multiplex PCR reads. Here the sample spans about 520,000 distinct CDR3 sequences, around 22% being singletons. Sequences were obtained from blood. All receptors derive from a woman under 40 with Graves' ophthalmopathy. The CDR3 runs from the conserved cysteine through the conserved F or W. The D gene is left open where the match is weak. The size field is filled for only some rows; it gives once, few, many or a size class.

clone_size,v_call,j_call,d_call,cdr3_nt,cdr3_aa
many,TRBV20-1,TRBJ2-5,TRBD2,TGCAGTGCTAGGCACTTCGGGGGGGCCGAAGGGACCCAGTACTTC,CSARHFGGAEGTQYF
few,TRBV11-2,TRBJ2-7,TRBD2,TGTGCCAGCGGTAGCGGGGACCTCTACGAGCAGTACTTC,CASGSGDLYEQYF
many,TRBV5-1,TRBJ2-7,-,TGCGCCAGCAGCTTAAGCAGCTTTGCCTACGAGCAGTACTTC,CASSLSSFAYEQYF
few,TRBV28,TRBJ2-5,TRBD1,TGTGCCAGCAGCCTCACAGGGGGCGTGGGGGAGACCCAGTACTTC,CASSLTGGVGETQYF
many,TRBV6-1,TRBJ1-2,TRBD1,TGTGCCAGCACCAATGGACAGGGGGCACGTGGCTACACCTTC,CASTNGQGARGYTF
-,TRBV12-3/TRBV12-4,TRBJ1-1,TRBD1,TGTGCCAGCAGTTTAGTGAGGGGGCTGGCTTTCTTT,CASSLVRGLAFF
many,TRBV29-1,TRBJ1-2,-,TGCAGCGTTGGGGCAGGGTCGAGGTATGGCTACACCTTC,CSVGAGSRYGYTF
few,TRBV11-1,TRBJ2-2,-,TGTGCCAGCAGCTTGCCCCGGGGAACCCTGAACACCGGGGAGCTGTTTTTT,CASSLPRGTLNTGELFF
many,TRBV28,TRBJ2-6,-,TGTGCCAGCAATATGTCCCCGGGGGGGGCCAACGTCCTGACTTTC,CASNMSPGGANVLTF
many,TRBV12-3/TRBV12-4,TRBJ2-7,-,TGTGCCAGCAGAAGGGGGTCCGGGGAGCGTGGGGAGCAGTACTTC,CASRRGSGERGEQYF
many,TRBV11-2,TRBJ2-2,-,TGTGCCAGCAGCTTAGACGAGACTGCGAACACCGGGGAGCTGTTTTTT,CASSLDETANTGELFF
once,TRBV11-2,TRBJ2-5,TRBD2,TGTGCCAGCAGCTTAGGGGGTGCGGCGGGAGTGGCAGAGACCCAGTACTTC,CASSLGGAAGVAETQYF
many,TRBV6-5,TRBJ1-5,TRBD1,TGTGCCAGCAGTTACTCCCGGGACAGACGCAATCAGCCCCAGCATTTT,CASSYSRDRRNQPQHF
-,TRBV7-2,TRBJ1-1,-,TGTGCCAGCAGCTTATGGGGTTCTGGGGGAACTGAAGCTTTCTTT,CASSLWGSGGTEAFF
few,TRBV12-3/TRBV12-4,TRBJ1-5,-,TGTGCCAGCACCGGGAGGGAAGGGCAGCCCCAGCATTTT,CASTGREGQPQHF
many,TRBV29-1,TRBJ2-2,-,TGCAGCGTTGTACAGCAGAACACCGGGGAGCTGTTTTTT,CSVVQQNTGELFF
few,TRBV7-9,TRBJ2-7,-,TGTGCCAGCAGCCCACAGGTGACCTCCTGCGAGCAGTACTTC,CASSPQVTSCEQYF
-,TRBV20-1,TRBJ2-7,TRBD1,TGCAGTGCCACGGACAGGCCTAATCACGAGCAGTACTTC,CSATDRPNHEQYF
many,TRBV7-6,TRBJ2-5,TRBD1,TGTGCCAGCAGCTTAGGTTTAGGACAGGAATGGGAGACCCAGTACTTC,CASSLGLGQEWETQYF
few,TRBV6-2/TRBV6-3,TRBJ2-7,-,TGTGCCAGCAGTTACGTGGGGGCACAGACCTACGAGCAGTACTTC,CASSYVGAQTYEQYF
-,TRBV6-1,TRBJ1-1,-,TGTGCCAGCAGTGAAAGGGGGTCTTGGGTGGGCACTGAAGCTTTCTTT,CASSERGSWVGTEAFF
-,TRBV10-3,TRBJ2-2,-,TGTGCCATCAGTGGGATACAGACAAACACCGGGGAGCTGTTTTTT,CAISGIQTNTGELFF
many,TRBV6-5,TRBJ2-2,TRBD1,TGTGCCAGCAGTTGGGACAGGGTAGGCACCGGGGAGCTGTTTTTT,CASSWDRVGTGELFF
-,TRBV6-5,TRBJ2-6,-,TGTGCCAGCAGTTATTCGCTCTCTGGGGCCAACGTCCTGACTTTC,CASSYSLSGANVLTF
many,TRBV5-1,TRBJ1-2,-,TGCGCCAGCAGCCCTTTTCAAGACGGCCACCGCTATGGCTACACCTTC,CASSPFQDGHRYGYTF
-,TRBV3-1,TRBJ2-7,-,TGTGCCAGCAGCCAAGGGTCGGCGGGGTACGCAACCTACGAGCAGTACTTC,CASSQGSAGYATYEQYF
many,TRBV27,TRBJ2-2,TRBD1,TGTGCCAGCAGCACAACAGGGGGCGCGCGGTCCGGGGAGCTGTTTTTT,CASSTTGGARSGELFF
-,TRBV5-4,TRBJ2-5,TRBD2,TGTGCCAGCAGCCTAAAAGCGGGAGTTGAGACCCAGTACTTC,CASSLKAGVETQYF
many,TRBV20-1,TRBJ2-7,-,TGCAGTGCTAGAGAGGCAGGCTCCCCCTACGAGCAGTACTTC,CSAREAGSPYEQYF
many,TRBV6-1,TRBJ1-2,-,TGTGCCAGCCGGAGGGGCTATGGCTACACCTTC,CASRRGYGYTF
-,TRBV28,TRBJ2-5,-,TGTGCCAGCAGTTTGGCCCGCAGGGATAAAGAGACCCAGTACTTC,CASSLARRDKETQYF